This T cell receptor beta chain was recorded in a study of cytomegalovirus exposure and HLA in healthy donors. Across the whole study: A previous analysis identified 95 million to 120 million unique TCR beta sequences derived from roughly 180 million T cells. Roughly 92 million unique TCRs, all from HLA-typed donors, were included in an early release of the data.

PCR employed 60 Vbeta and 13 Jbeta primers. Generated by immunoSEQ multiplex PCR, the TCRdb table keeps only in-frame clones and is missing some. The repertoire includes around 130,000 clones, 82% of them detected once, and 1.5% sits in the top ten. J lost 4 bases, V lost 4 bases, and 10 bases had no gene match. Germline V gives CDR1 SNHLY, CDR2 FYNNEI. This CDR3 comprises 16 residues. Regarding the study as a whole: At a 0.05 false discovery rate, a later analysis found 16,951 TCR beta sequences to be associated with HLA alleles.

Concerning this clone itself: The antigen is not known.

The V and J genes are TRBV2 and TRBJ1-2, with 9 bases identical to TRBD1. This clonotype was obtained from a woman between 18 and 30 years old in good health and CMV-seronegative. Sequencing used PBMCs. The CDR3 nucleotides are TGTGCCAGCAGTGTTAGGACAGGGGCTTTACCCTATGGCTACACCTTC. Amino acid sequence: CASSVRTGALPYGYTF.